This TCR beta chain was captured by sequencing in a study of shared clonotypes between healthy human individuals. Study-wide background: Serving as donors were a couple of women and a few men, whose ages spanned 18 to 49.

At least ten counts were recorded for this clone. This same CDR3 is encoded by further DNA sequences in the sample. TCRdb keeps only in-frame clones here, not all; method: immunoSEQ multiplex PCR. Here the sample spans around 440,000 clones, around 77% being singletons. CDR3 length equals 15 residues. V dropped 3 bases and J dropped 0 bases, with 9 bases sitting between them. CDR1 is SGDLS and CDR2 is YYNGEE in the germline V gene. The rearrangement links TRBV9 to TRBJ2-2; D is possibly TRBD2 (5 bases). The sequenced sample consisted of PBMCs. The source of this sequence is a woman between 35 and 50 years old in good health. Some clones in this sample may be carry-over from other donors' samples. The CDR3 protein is CASSAGRANTGELFF. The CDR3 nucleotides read TGTGCCAGCAGCGCTGGGCGGGCGAACACCGGGGAGCTGTTTTTT.